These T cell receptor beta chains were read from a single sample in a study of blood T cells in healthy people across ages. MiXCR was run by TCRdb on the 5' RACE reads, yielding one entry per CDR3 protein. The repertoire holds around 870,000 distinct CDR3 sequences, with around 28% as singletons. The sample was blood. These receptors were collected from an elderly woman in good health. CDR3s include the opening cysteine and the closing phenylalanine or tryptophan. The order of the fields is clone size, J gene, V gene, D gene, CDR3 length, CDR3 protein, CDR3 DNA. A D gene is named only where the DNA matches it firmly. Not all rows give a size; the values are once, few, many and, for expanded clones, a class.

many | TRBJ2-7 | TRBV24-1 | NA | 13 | CATNGILSYEQYF | TGTGCCACCAACGGGATTCTTTCCTACGAGCAGTACTTC
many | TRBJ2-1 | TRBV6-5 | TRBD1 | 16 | CASRSPRDRGRNEQFF | TGTGCCAGCAGAAGTCCCCGGGACAGGGGGAGGAATGAGCAGTTCTTC
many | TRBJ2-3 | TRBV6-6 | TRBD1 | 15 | CASSYQGQGGDTQYF | TGTGCCAGCAGTTACCAGGGACAGGGAGGGGATACGCAGTATTTT
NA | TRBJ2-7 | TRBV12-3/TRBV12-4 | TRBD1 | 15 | CASSGQGHFSYEQYF | TGTGCCAGCAGTGGACAGGGGCATTTCTCCTACGAGCAGTACTTC
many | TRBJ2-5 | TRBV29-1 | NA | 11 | CSGNREETQYF | TGCAGCGGAAACAGGGAAGAGACCCAGTACTTC
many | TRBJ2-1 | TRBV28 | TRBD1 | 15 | CASSLWVPTGNEQFF | TGTGCCAGCAGTTTGTGGGTCCCGACAGGGAATGAGCAGTTCTTC
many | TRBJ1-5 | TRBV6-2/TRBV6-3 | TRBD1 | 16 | CASSNPQGENNQPQHF | TGTGCCAGCAGTAATCCACAGGGGGAGAACAATCAGCCCCAGCATTTT
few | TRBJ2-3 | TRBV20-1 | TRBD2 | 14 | CSARNSGGADTQYF | TGCAGTGCTAGAAATAGCGGGGGGGCGGATACGCAGTATTTT
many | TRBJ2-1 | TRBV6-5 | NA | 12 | CASRRTVNEQFF | TGTGCCAGCAGAAGGACAGTGAATGAGCAGTTCTTC
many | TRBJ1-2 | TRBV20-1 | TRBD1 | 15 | CSAREGLQGHYGYTF | TGCAGTGCTAGAGAGGGCCTACAGGGGCACTATGGCTACACCTTC
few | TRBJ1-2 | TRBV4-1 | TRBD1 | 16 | CASSQGLGTAAYGYTF | TGCGCCAGCAGCCAAGGCCTAGGGACAGCGGCCTATGGCTACACCTTC
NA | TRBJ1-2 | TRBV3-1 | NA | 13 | CASNPTDNYGYTF | TGTGCCAGCAACCCGACTGACAACTATGGCTACACCTTC
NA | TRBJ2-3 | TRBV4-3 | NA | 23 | CASNPRGTGPGSVGGGALDTQYF | TGCGCCAGCAACCCAAGAGGGACAGGACCTGGGTCGGTAGGCGGGGGGGCGTTAGATACGCAGTATTTT
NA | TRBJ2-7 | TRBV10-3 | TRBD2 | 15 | CAISEALAGSYEQYF | TGTGCCATCAGTGAAGCGCTAGCGGGATCCTACGAGCAGTACTTC
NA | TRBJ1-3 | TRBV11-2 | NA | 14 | CASSLRVSGNTIYF | TGTGCCAGCAGCTTAAGGGTTTCTGGAAACACCATATATTTT
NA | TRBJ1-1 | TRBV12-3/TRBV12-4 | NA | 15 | CASSRGRDGRPEAFF | TGTGCCAGCAGTCGGGGACGTGACGGCAGACCTGAAGCTTTCTTT
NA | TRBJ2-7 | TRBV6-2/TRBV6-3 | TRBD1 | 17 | CASSTGYNRGAAYEQYF | TGTGCCAGCAGTACAGGGTACAACAGGGGTGCTGCCTACGAGCAGTACTTC
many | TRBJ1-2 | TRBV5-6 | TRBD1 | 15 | CASSLSGTGGNGYTF | TGTGCCAGCAGCTTATCCGGGACAGGTGGGAATGGCTACACCTTC
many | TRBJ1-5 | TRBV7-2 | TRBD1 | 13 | CASSRQGSQPQHF | TGTGCCAGCAGTCGACAGGGCAGTCAGCCCCAGCATTTT
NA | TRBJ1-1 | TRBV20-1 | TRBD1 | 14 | CSARQTGANTEAFF | TGCAGTGCTAGACAGACAGGGGCGAACACTGAAGCTTTCTTT
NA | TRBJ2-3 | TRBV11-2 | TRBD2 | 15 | CASSRRGGRPDTQYF | TGTGCCAGCAGCCGCCGGGGGGGCCGACCAGATACGCAGTATTTT
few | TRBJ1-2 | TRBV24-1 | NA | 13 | CATSDLSGVGYTF | TGTGCCACCAGTGATTTGTCAGGGGTGGGCTACACCTTC
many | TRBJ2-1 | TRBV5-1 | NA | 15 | CASSPEGGRSDEQFF | TGCGCCAGCAGCCCAGAAGGGGGGCGCTCGGATGAGCAGTTCTTC
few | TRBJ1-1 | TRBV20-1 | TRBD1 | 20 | CSARDVHSGTGGPLGTEAFF | TGCAGTGCTAGAGACGTTCACTCCGGGACAGGGGGACCTCTAGGCACTGAAGCTTTCTTT
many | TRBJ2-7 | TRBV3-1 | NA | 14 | CASSPLGANYEQYF | TGTGCCAGCAGCCCGCTCGGGGCCAACTACGAGCAGTACTTC
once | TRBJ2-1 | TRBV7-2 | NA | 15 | CASSLVGTTNNEQFF | TGTGCCAGCAGCTTAGTCGGGACAACAAACAATGAGCAGTTCTTC
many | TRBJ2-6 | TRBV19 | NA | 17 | CASSIDLASSGANVLTF | TGTGCCAGTAGTATAGATCTGGCGAGCTCTGGGGCCAACGTCCTGACTTTC
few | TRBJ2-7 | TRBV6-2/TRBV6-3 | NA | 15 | CASSSWTASTYEQYF | TGTGCCAGCAGTTCATGGACAGCATCCACCTACGAGCAGTACTTC
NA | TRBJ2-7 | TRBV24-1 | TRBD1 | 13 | CATSRDRAYEQYF | TGTGCCACCAGCCGGGACAGGGCTTACGAGCAGTACTTC
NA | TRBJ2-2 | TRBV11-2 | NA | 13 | CASSLGGVGELFF | TGTGCCAGCAGCTTAGGGGGAGTCGGGGAGCTGTTTTTT
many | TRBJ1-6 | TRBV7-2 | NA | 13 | CASSLADRTPLHF | TGTGCCAGCAGCTTAGCGGATCGGACACCCCTCCACTTT
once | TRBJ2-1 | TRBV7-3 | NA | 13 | CASSMGGLNEQFF | TGTGCCAGCAGCATGGGGGGCCTGAATGAGCAGTTCTTC
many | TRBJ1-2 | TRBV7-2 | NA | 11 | CASSPLDGYTF | TGTGCCAGCAGCCCTCTGGATGGCTACACCTTC
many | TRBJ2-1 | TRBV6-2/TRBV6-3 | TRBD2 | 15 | CASRNGLADYNEQFF | TGTGCCAGCAGAAACGGGCTAGCGGACTACAATGAGCAGTTCTTC
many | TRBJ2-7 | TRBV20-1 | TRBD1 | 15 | CSARNSRDSPYEQYF | TGCAGTGCTAGAAATTCCCGGGACAGCCCTTACGAGCAGTACTTC
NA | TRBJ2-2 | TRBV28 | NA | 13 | CASSLWGAGELFF | TGTGCCAGCAGTTTATGGGGAGCCGGGGAGCTGTTTTTT
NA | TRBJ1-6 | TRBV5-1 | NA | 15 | CASSLRREADSPLHF | TGCGCCAGCAGCTTGAGGAGGGAAGCGGATTCACCCCTCCACTTT
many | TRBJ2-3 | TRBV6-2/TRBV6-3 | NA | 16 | CASSYSPGSSTDTQYF | TGTGCCAGCAGTTACTCGCCAGGGTCCAGCACAGATACGCAGTATTTT
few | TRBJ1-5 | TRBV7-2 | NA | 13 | CASSLMGNQPQHF | TGTGCCAGCAGCTTAATGGGGAATCAGCCCCAGCATTTT
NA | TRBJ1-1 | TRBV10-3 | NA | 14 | CATVGQPMNTEAFF | TGTGCCACCGTGGGACAACCCATGAACACTGAAGCTTTCTTT
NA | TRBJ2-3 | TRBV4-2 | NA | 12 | CASSQDGPTQYF | TGTGCCAGCAGCCAAGACGGGCCTACGCAGTATTTT
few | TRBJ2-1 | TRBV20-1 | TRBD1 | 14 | CSALSLTGFYEQFF | TGCAGTGCTCTATCCTTGACAGGGTTTTATGAGCAGTTCTTC